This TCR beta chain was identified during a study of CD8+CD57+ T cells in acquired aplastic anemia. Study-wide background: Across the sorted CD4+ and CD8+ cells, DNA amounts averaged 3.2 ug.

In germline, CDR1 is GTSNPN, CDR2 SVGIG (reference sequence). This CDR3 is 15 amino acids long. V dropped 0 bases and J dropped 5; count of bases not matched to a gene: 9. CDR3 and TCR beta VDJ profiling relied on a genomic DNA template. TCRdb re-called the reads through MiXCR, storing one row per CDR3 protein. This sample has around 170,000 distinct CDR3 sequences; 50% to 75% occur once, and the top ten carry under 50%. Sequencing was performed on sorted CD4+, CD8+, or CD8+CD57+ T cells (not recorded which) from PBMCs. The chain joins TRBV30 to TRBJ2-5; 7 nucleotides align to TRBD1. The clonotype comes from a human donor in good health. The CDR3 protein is CAWSVPDRAVETQYF. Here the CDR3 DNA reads TGTGCCTGGAGTGTACCCGACAGGGCGGTGGAGACCCAGTACTTC.